A selection of T cell receptor beta chains follows, all from one sample in a study of vaccination and CD4 T cells after COVID-19. These receptors' targets are unknown. TCRdb ran MiXCR on the PCR reads and lists one entry per CDR3 protein. The sample records approximately 11,000 distinct CDR3 sequences, 41% being singletons. The sample was CD4+ T cells from blood, cultured in vitro, taken after SARS-CoV-2 vaccination. The receptors were sampled from a human donor who had recovered from COVID-19. Both conserved end residues are part of each CDR3. A D gene is named only where the DNA matches it firmly. Where a row states a size, it is once, few, many or the class of an expanded clone; other rows omit it.

NA TRBJ2-1 TRBV10-3 TRBD2 TGTGCCATCAGTGAGTCGAGCGGGAGGTCTCGTGCTGAGCAGTTCTTC CAISESSGRSRAEQFF
NA TRBJ1-1 TRBV6-5 NA TGTGCCAGCAGTTTCGTGGGACCGAACACTGAAGCTTTCTTT CASSFVGPNTEAFF
NA TRBJ2-5 TRBV29-1 NA TGCAGCGTTCTCAAGGAGGGATCCCAAGAGACCCAGTACTTC CSVLKEGSQETQYF
NA TRBJ1-2 TRBV7-2 NA TGTGCCAGCAGCTTAGATCGACGGGCCGTTTATGGCTACACCTTC CASSLDRRAVYGYTF
few TRBJ1-5 TRBV28 NA TGTGCCAGCAGCCGACCCGATATCAATCAGCCCCAGCATTTT CASSRPDINQPQHF
NA TRBJ2-7 TRBV28 NA TGTGCCAGCAGTTCTACCCATTTCGAGCAGTACTTC CASSSTHFEQYF
few TRBJ2-7 TRBV5-1 TRBD1 TGCGCCAGCAGCTTGGGGGGCTTACCGTCGACAGGGAAAACCTACGAGCAGTACTTC CASSLGGLPSTGKTYEQYF
NA TRBJ2-1 TRBV6-1 TRBD2 TGTGCCAGCAGTGGTCGGGCAGGGCCGCGGGAGGAGCAGTTCTTC CASSGRAGPREEQFF
few TRBJ1-1 TRBV28 TRBD1 TGTGCCAGCAGTCCAGGGGGGTTAGGAATTTCGAACACTGAAGCTTTCTTT CASSPGGLGISNTEAFF
large TRBJ2-5 TRBV24-1 NA TGTGCCACCGGGGGACCCCAAGAGACCCAGTACTTC CATGGPQETQYF
NA TRBJ2-7 TRBV6-4 TRBD1 TGTGCCAGCAGTGCCGGGACAGGGAGAGGTGAGCAGTACTTC CASSAGTGRGEQYF
NA TRBJ1-1 TRBV7-9 TRBD1 TGTGCCAGCAGCTTCCGTCCCGGGACAGGGCGTGAAGCTTTCTTT CASSFRPGTGREAFF
NA TRBJ2-7 TRBV6-1 TRBD1 TGTGCCAGCAGGGGAAGTCACGGGACAGGGGCCTACGAGCAGTACTTC CASRGSHGTGAYEQYF
NA TRBJ1-1 TRBV2 TRBD1 TGTGCCAGCACCCCCCGGGACAGACGATTCTTT CASTPRDRRFF
few TRBJ2-5 TRBV6-2/TRBV6-3 NA TGTGCCAGCAGTAGAGGAGGACGGCAAGAGACCCAGTACTTC CASSRGGRQETQYF
NA TRBJ2-1 TRBV6-2/TRBV6-3 TRBD1 TGTGCCAGCAGTCGCCGGGACAGACAATACAATGAGCAGTTCTTC CASSRRDRQYNEQFF
NA TRBJ2-7 TRBV28 NA TGTGCCAGCAGCCCTGGATACGAGCAGTACTTC CASSPGYEQYF
medium-sized TRBJ2-1 TRBV28 TRBD1 TGTGCCAGCAGTGACCCGAGCCGGGGACAGGGTAGGTATGAGCAGTTCTTC CASSDPSRGQGRYEQFF
NA TRBJ1-5 TRBV23-1 NA TGCGCCAGCAGTCAATCCATCGGTGGTTTTCAGCCCCAGCATTTT CASSQSIGGFQPQHF
few TRBJ1-3 TRBV7-9 NA TGTGCCAGCAGCTTATTTTCAGGGGACCCGAACACCATATATTTT CASSLFSGDPNTIYF
NA TRBJ1-1 TRBV28 TRBD1 TGTGCCAGCAGCCCCTTGGGGACAGGGAGTAGAGCTTTCTTT CASSPLGTGSRAFF
NA TRBJ2-2 TRBV7-7 TRBD1 TGTGCCAGCAGCTTAGACGCCACAGGGGCTCGAACCGGGGAGCTGTTTTTT CASSLDATGARTGELFF
few TRBJ1-5 TRBV7-2 NA TGTGCCAGCAGCTTTTATGGGGAAGGACAGCCCCAGCATTTT CASSFYGEGQPQHF
NA TRBJ1-5 TRBV28 NA TGTGCCAGCAGTTTTGGGGGGCTGAAGGCTCAGCCCCAGCATTTT CASSFGGLKAQPQHF
few TRBJ1-1 TRBV7-9 NA TGTGCCAGCATCCGGGGGTGGCGGAACACTGAAGCTTTCTTT CASIRGWRNTEAFF
NA TRBJ2-5 TRBV4-3 NA TGCGCCAGCAGCCAAGTCACACAGGGAAGGGTCCAGTACTTC CASSQVTQGRVQYF
NA TRBJ1-4 TRBV2 NA TGTGCCAGCAGTGCGGGCAGGGTCGATGAAAAACTGTTTTTT CASSAGRVDEKLFF
NA TRBJ2-2 TRBV29-1 NA TGCAGCGCTCCGCCCCCGGGGAACACCGGGGAGCTGTTTTTT CSAPPPGNTGELFF
few TRBJ2-3 TRBV7-9 TRBD1 TGTGCCAGCAGCACGACAGGGGGTCGTGATACGCAGTATTTT CASSTTGGRDTQYF
few TRBJ2-3 TRBV20-1 NA TGCAGTGCTAGAGATATGGTTCCCAGCACAGATACGCAGTATTTT CSARDMVPSTDTQYF
NA TRBJ1-5 TRBV19 TRBD1 TGTGCCAGTAGTATACCCAGACAGGGTGCCAATCAGCCCCAGCATTTT CASSIPRQGANQPQHF
medium-sized TRBJ2-3 TRBV6-5 NA TGTGCCAGCAGTTTTCGCGCCGGCATAGATACGCAGTATTTT CASSFRAGIDTQYF
NA TRBJ2-7 TRBV7-2 TRBD2 TGTGCCAGCAGCTTAGTCGGCGGGAGGATGGGGGTGTGGTACTTC CASSLVGGRMGVWYF
NA TRBJ2-1 TRBV25-1 TRBD2 TGTGCCAGCAGTGCAGGGATGATAGCGGGAGGGTTCAATGAGCAGTTCTTC CASSAGMIAGGFNEQFF
NA TRBJ2-3 TRBV11-3 TRBD2 TGTGCCAGCAGCTTAGGCAGTAGCGGGAAAATCCTGACAGATACGCAGTATTTT CASSLGSSGKILTDTQYF
NA TRBJ2-4 TRBV11-3 TRBD1 TGTGCCAGCAGCGGACAGGGCAAAAACATTCAGTACTTC CASSGQGKNIQYF
NA TRBJ1-2 TRBV7-2 TRBD1 TGTGCCAGCAGCCGAGACAAAACAGGGGGGTATGGCTACACCTTC CASSRDKTGGYGYTF
few TRBJ2-1 TRBV7-3 TRBD1 TGTGCCAGCAGCCCAAACGGACAGGGCTCCTACAATGAGCAGTTCTTC CASSPNGQGSYNEQFF
medium-sized TRBJ2-3 TRBV7-2 NA TGTGCCAGCAGCTTAGGACTTCACACAGATACGCAGTATTTT CASSLGLHTDTQYF
NA TRBJ2-1 TRBV11-2 TRBD2 TGTGCCAGCAGCTTAAAGCGGGAGGGCCGGTACGGGATAAGCTACAATGAGCAGTTCTTC CASSLKREGRYGISYNEQFF
few TRBJ1-2 TRBV7-9 NA TGTGCCAGCAGCTTAGGGGCTTCTGGCTACACCTTC CASSLGASGYTF
few TRBJ2-2 TRBV10-3 NA TGTGCCATCAGTGTCCTCGATCGGGGGGAGCTGTTTTTT CAISVLDRGELFF
NA TRBJ2-5 TRBV19 NA TGTGCCAGTAGCCCCTCTAGCAGTATACGAGAGACCCAGTACTTC CASSPSSSIRETQYF
NA TRBJ2-5 TRBV6-2/TRBV6-3 TRBD1 TGTGCCAGCAGTTACTCGACAGGGGGCGAGACCCAGTACTTC CASSYSTGGETQYF
NA TRBJ1-6 TRBV6-5 NA TGTGCCAGCAGTTACTCAAGGCCCGACGGGTATAATTCACCCCTCCACTTT CASSYSRPDGYNSPLHF
NA TRBJ2-2 TRBV14 TRBD2 TGTGCCAGCAGCCCGGGACTAGCCAACACCGGGGAGCTGTTTTTT CASSPGLANTGELFF
NA TRBJ2-7 TRBV6-2/TRBV6-3 NA TGTGCCACCCTGGGATTCGGAACCTACGAGCAGTACTTC CATLGFGTYEQYF
NA TRBJ2-7 TRBV7-2 NA TGTGCCAGCAGCTTAGCGCTCGTTTTAGGACAGAGGTTCTACGAGCAGTACTTC CASSLALVLGQRFYEQYF
few TRBJ1-2 TRBV30 TRBD1 TGTGCCTGGGGACAGGGCTACGGTGGCTACACCTTC CAWGQGYGGYTF
few TRBJ1-1 TRBV7-2 NA TGTGCCAGCAGCTTAGTGTCAGGCATGAACACTGAAGCTTTCTTT CASSLVSGMNTEAFF
NA TRBJ2-7 TRBV28 NA TGTGCCAGCAAAGGGCTGTTTTACGAGCAGTACTTC CASKGLFYEQYF
few TRBJ2-7 TRBV29-1 NA TGCAGCGTTGTGGGACTTAGCTACGAGCAGTACTTC CSVVGLSYEQYF
once TRBJ1-1 TRBV29-1 TRBD1 TGCAGCGTGATCGACAGGGGGCGGGGCACTGAAGCTTTCTTT CSVIDRGRGTEAFF
medium-sized TRBJ2-7 TRBV29-1 NA TGCAGCGGGTTGCAGCGTTTGGCAGGGAGCTACGAGCAGTACTTC CSGLQRLAGSYEQYF
few TRBJ1-2 TRBV20-1 NA TGCAGTGCTATTTACGGGGTCAACTATGGCTACACCTTC CSAIYGVNYGYTF
NA TRBJ2-1 TRBV28 NA TGTGCCAGCAGTGCCCCCCGGCAGGGTAGTTTGGTTAATGAGCAGTTCTTC CASSAPRQGSLVNEQFF
few TRBJ2-2 TRBV28 NA TGTGCCAGCAAACAGGGAGGGACCGGGGAGCTGTTTTTT CASKQGGTGELFF
few TRBJ1-2 TRBV19 NA TGTGCCAGTACCAATTATGGCTACACCTTC CASTNYGYTF